The source of this T cell receptor beta chain is a study of Ad26.COV2.S vaccination and SARS-CoV-2 variants. Libraries were prepared by immunoSEQ multiplex PCR; TCRdb keeps only in-frame clonotypes and omits some of them. The sample has some 350,000 clones, about nine tenths seen once. Treatment specified: some 20 received Ad26.COV2.S at low or high dose, single or two shots; several received placebo; per-sample allocation not given. The study sampled participants on day 63 after the first vaccine or placebo injection. CDR1 is SGHTA, CDR2 FQGNSA, per germline. This CDR3 is built from 13 residues. V lost 11 bases and J lost 0, with 13 bases in between.

The input for sequencing was peripheral blood, taken in a trial of Ad26.COV2.S vaccine versus placebo. The chain is built from TRBV7-2 and TRBJ1-1, with D perhaps matching TRBD1 (5 bases). The receptor comes from a person aged 18-60 years who received the Ad26.COV2.S COVID-19 vaccine or a placebo. The CDR3 DNA reads as TGTGCCGGGGGGGAGTTCATGAACACTGAAGCTTTCTTT. This gives the protein CAGGEFMNTEAFF.